The 16 T cell receptor beta chains below all came from one sample that was sequenced in a study of T cells in Graves' hyperthyroidism and ophthalmopathy. TCR beta CDR3 sequences were amplified from RNA transcripts. HTBI primers were employed in a first-round RT-PCR of the TCR CDR3. TCRdb reanalysed the multiplex PCR reads using MiXCR and keeps one entry per CDR3 protein. The repertoire consists of approximately 640,000 distinct CDR3 sequences, with 17% occurring once and the leading ten covering about a sixth. The sequencing sample was made of blood. The receptors here all came from a man over 45 with Graves' hyperthyroidism.

This clonotype was observed a few times. The chain is built from TRBV7-9 and TRBJ1-2, with D possibly TRBD1 on 5 matching bases. Looked up from germline, CDR1 is SEHNR and CDR2 is FQNEAQ (reference sequence). Trimming left V 1 base short and J 5 bases short, with 11 bases between. The length of the CDR3 is 14 residues. This CDR3 reads CASSLDAPGYGYTF. DNA of the CDR3: TGTGCCAGCAGCTTAGATGCACCAGGGTATGGCTACACCTTC.

This clonotype was counted many times. This chain uses TRBV7-3 with TRBJ2-2; D tentatively fits TRBD1 or TRBD2 (5 bases each). Germline lookup yields CDR1 SGHTA and CDR2 FQGTGA. Trimming cost V 5 bases and J 2 bases, with 12 bases left between them. This CDR3 region has 15 residues. Here the CDR3 reads CASSPRDLNTGELFF. Written as DNA, the CDR3 is TGTGCCAGCAGCCCCCGGGACCTAAACACCGGGGAGCTGTTTTTT. Full variable domain (rest looked up from reference TRBV7-3 and TRBJ2-2): GAGVSQTPSNKVTEKGKYVELRCDPISGHTALYWYRQSLGQGPEFLIYFQGTGAADDSGLPNDRFFAVRPEGSVSTLKIQRTERGDSAVYLCASSPRDLNTGELFFGEGSRLTVL.

For this clonotype: The junction shows a germline mismatch at one end, possibly a read error. The V call is TRBV28, the J call TRBJ1-5; possible D gene TRBD1, 5 bases. The CDR3 runs to 14 residues. Germline V gives CDR1 MDHEN, CDR2 SYDVKM. The CDR3 loop reads CASTPGGGNQPQRF. For the CDR3, the DNA is TGTGCCAGCACTCCGGGGGGTGGCAATCAGCCCCAGCGTTTT.

The sample holds a few counts of this clonotype. The chain carries TRBV5-1 and TRBJ2-1; D is uncertain. CDR1 SGHRS and CDR2 YFSETQ come from the germline V gene. Trimming removed 0 bases from V and 3 bases from J, with 19 bases in between. The CDR3 loop spans 18 amino acids. This CDR3 reads CASSLVSIGPRNYNEQFF. CDR3 in DNA: TGCGCCAGCAGCTTGGTGTCAATAGGACCACGAAACTACAATGAGCAGTTCTTC.

This clonotype was seen once. J is TRBJ2-1 and V is TRBV20-1, with D perhaps TRBD2 (6 bases). The CDR3 sequence is 15 residues long. Trimming took 6 bases from V and 6 from J, leaving 21 bases between them. Looked up from germline, CDR1 is DFQATT and CDR2 is SNEGSKA (reference sequence). CDR3 DNA sequence: TGCAGTGCAGGCGAGCCGCGGGGCCCGTCCAATGAGCAGTTCTTC. It codes for CSAGEPRGPSNEQFF.

This clonotype was seen many times. The genes are TRBV9 and TRBJ1-6, with D unclear. Trimming removed 0 bases from V and 8 bases from J, with 6 bases in between. The CDR3 has 13 amino acids. CDR1 is SGDLS, CDR2 YYNGEE, per germline. Written as DNA, the CDR3 is TGTGCCAGCAGCGTAGAGGACGATTCACCCCTCCACTTT. Its protein product is CASSVEDDSPLHF. Drawing the rest from reference TRBV9 and TRBJ1-6, the complete variable domain is DSGVTQTPKHLITATGQRVTLRCSPRSGDLSVYWYQQSLDQGLQFLIQYYNGEERAKGNILERFSAQQFPDLHSELNLSSLELGDSALYFCASSVEDDSPLHFGNGTRLTVT.

The chain couples TRBV11-2 to TRBJ2-4; weak D call: TRBD1 (5 bases). The CDR3 has 13 residues. CDR1 is SGHAT, CDR2 FQNNGV, per germline. With 5 bases removed from V and 5 bases from J, the gap between germline ends came to 10 bases. In DNA form, the CDR3 reads TGTGCCAGCAGCCCCCAGGGCCAAAACATTCAGTACTTC. It yields the protein CASSPQGQNIQYF.

This chain uses TRBV6-1 with TRBJ2-2; D is possibly TRBD1 (6 bases). The CDR3 has 15 amino acids. Germline lookup yields CDR1 MNHNS and CDR2 SASEGT. The V end lost 6 bases, the J end lost 4 bases, and 15 bases lay between the germline ends. CDR3: CASRGTWLFTGELFF. The CDR3 bases are TGTGCCAGCAGGGGGACATGGTTATTCACCGGGGAGCTGTTTTTT.

This clonotype was detected a few times. The genes are TRBV5-8 and TRBJ2-2; D is uncertain. The V end lost 1 base, the J end lost 2 bases, and 12 bases lay between the germline ends. This CDR3 is built from 16 residues. From germline, CDR1 is SGHTS and CDR2 YDEGEE. The CDR3 nucleotides read TGTGCCAGCAGCTTGTCGCAGCAATTTAACACCGGGGAGCTGTTTTTT. Translation gives CASSLSQQFNTGELFF. Full variable domain (missing parts from reference TRBV5-8 and TRBJ2-2): EAGVTQSPTHLIKTRGQQATLRCSPISGHTSVYWYQQALGLGLQFLLWYDEGEERNRGNFPPRFSGRQFPNYSSELNVNALELEDSALYLCASSLSQQFNTGELFFGEGSRLTVL.

This clonotype was seen at least ten times. This rearrangement joins TRBV7-2 to TRBJ1-2, with D maybe TRBD1 (5 bases). Germline V gene sequence: CDR1 SGHTA, CDR2 FQGNSA. The CDR3 has 15 residues. V lost 1 base and J 0 bases, leaving 9 bases between the germline ends. CDR3 amino acids: CASSLEKGPNYGYTF. CDR3 sequence (DNA): TGTGCCAGCAGCTTAGAAAAGGGACCTAACTATGGCTACACCTTC.

This clonotype was seen at least ten times. This CDR3 is CASRGKTGGYYGYTF. Here the CDR3 DNA reads TGTGCCAGCAGGGGAAAGACAGGGGGCTACTATGGCTACACCTTC. This chain joins TRBV2 and TRBJ1-2, with 10 bases identical to TRBD1. The germline gives CDR1 SNHLY, CDR2 FYNNEI. There are 15 residues in the CDR3. V dropped 6 bases and J dropped 3; count of bases not matched to a gene: 7.

In its sample, this clonotype was seen a few times. A much larger clone lies a single base off, so this may be a read error. This chain connects TRBV3-1 to TRBJ1-5; D possibly corresponds to TRBD1 (5 bases). Trimming removed 0 bases at V and 7 bases at J, with 7 bases between. This CDR3 region has 13 residues. Germline V gene sequence: CDR1 LGHDT, CDR2 YNNKEL (reference sequence). The DNA for the CDR3 is TGTGCCAGCAGCCAAGAGGGGGAGCAGCCCCAGCATTTT. This gives the protein CASSQEGEQPQHF.

This clonotype was recorded many times. The chain recombines TRBV6-1 with TRBJ1-6; D unresolved. V lost 1 base, J lost 10 bases, and 8 bases lay in between. The CDR3 has 13 residues. The germline V gene encodes CDR1 MNHNS and CDR2 SASEGT. In DNA form, the CDR3 reads TGTGCCAGCAGTGAAGTCGACCTATCACCCCTCCACTTT. Translated, it gives CASSEVDLSPLHF.

This clonotype was counted many times. V usage is TRBV11-2 and J usage is TRBJ2-7; TRBD1 might be the D (6 bases). In germline, CDR1 is SGHAT, CDR2 FQNNGV. The germline V and J ends were trimmed by 5 bases and 2 bases, with 19 bases remaining between them. The CDR3 loop spans 16 amino acids. The DNA of the CDR3 is TGTGCCAGCAGCCCAAGTACCGGGACACTCACCTACGAGCAGTACTTC. Its protein product is CASSPSTGTLTYEQYF.

The sample holds many counts of this clonotype. The V gene is TRBV29-1, the J gene TRBJ1-2; D is uncertain. This CDR3 has 15 residues. The V and J ends lost 0 bases and 5 bases respectively, with 16 bases between them. Germline CDR1 is SQVTM and CDR2 is ANQGSEA. The CDR3 DNA follows: TGCAGCGTTGAAGATTGGGCCAATCAGATGTATGGCTACACCTTC. Protein sequence: CSVEDWANQMYGYTF.

This clonotype was observed a few times. The V call is TRBV5-6, the J call TRBJ1-1; perhaps TRBD1 as D (6 bases). V dropped 1 base and J dropped 3 bases, with 19 bases sitting between them. The CDR3 runs to 17 residues. The germline gives CDR1 SGHDT, CDR2 YYEEEE. DNA of the CDR3: TGTGCCAGCAGCTTGTGGGCTAGGGGGTCTGAGTACACTGAAGCTTTCTTT. Translated, it gives CASSLWARGSEYTEAFF. Full variable domain (rest looked up from reference TRBV5-6 and TRBJ1-1): DAGVTQSPTHLIKTRGQQVTLRCSPKSGHDTVSWYQQALGQGPQFIFQYYEEEERQRGNFPDRFSGHQFPNYSSELNVNALLLGDSALYLCASSLWARGSEYTEAFFGQGTRLTVV.